Listed below are T cell receptor beta chains from one sample, sequenced in a study of T cell repertoires in cytomegalovirus infection. TCRdb redid the calling of the reads with MiXCR, one entry per CDR3 protein. The sample lists a few hundred thousand distinct CDR3 sequences, around 18% seen once, with around 9.3% in the top ten. Sequencing was carried out using PBMCs. The source is a human donor in good health (CMV status not recorded). Some clones in this sample may be carry-over from other donors' samples. Each CDR3 is given with its conserved first and last residue. The D gene is left open where the match is weak. The size of a clone is reported for some rows only, either as once, few or many, or as a class for expanded clones.

abundance | j_gene | d_gene | v_gene | CDR3aa | CDR3nt
many | TRBJ1-1 | - | TRBV6-1 | CASRPGTPDNTEAFF | TGTGCCAGCAGACCCGGGACGCCTGACAACACTGAAGCTTTCTTT
many | TRBJ2-1 | - | TRBV7-2 | CASSPGTGWYEQFF | TGTGCCAGCAGCCCTGGGACTGGATGGTATGAGCAGTTCTTC
few | TRBJ2-1 | - | TRBV6-2/TRBV6-3 | CASTRQQTSYNEQFF | TGTGCCAGCACCCGACAGCAAACCTCCTACAATGAGCAGTTCTTC
few | TRBJ1-5 | TRBD1 | TRBV9 | CASSATGAGQPQHF | TGTGCCAGCAGCGCTACAGGGGCAGGTCAGCCCCAGCATTTT
many | TRBJ1-1 | - | TRBV7-2 | CASSLASVNTEAFF | TGTGCCAGCAGCTTAGCCTCAGTGAACACTGAAGCTTTCTTT
many | TRBJ1-1 | - | TRBV11-2 | CASSSPFHVGLGNTEAFF | TGTGCCAGCAGCTCCCCGTTTCATGTGGGGTTAGGGAACACTGAAGCTTTCTTT
few | TRBJ2-5 | - | TRBV12-3/TRBV12-4 | CASSLVTIGTQYF | TGTGCCAGCAGTTTAGTGACCATTGGGACCCAGTACTTC
many | TRBJ2-1 | TRBD2 | TRBV12-3/TRBV12-4 | CASSSASGRHEQFF | TGTGCCAGCAGTTCCGCTAGCGGGAGACATGAGCAGTTCTTC
many | TRBJ1-1 | - | TRBV7-2 | CASSFQVNTEAFF | TGTGCCAGCAGCTTCCAGGTGAACACTGAAGCTTTCTTT
- | TRBJ2-5 | TRBD2 | TRBV19 | CASSPQRGKETQYF | TGTGCCAGTAGTCCCCAGCGGGGGAAAGAGACCCAGTACTTC
- | TRBJ1-1 | - | TRBV4-1 | CASSQDGGFGTEAFF | TGCGCCAGCAGCCAAGACGGGGGGTTCGGCACTGAAGCTTTCTTT
many | TRBJ2-7 | TRBD2 | TRBV4-1 | CASRPTSGSYEQYF | TGTGCCAGCAGACCGACTAGCGGGAGCTACGAGCAGTACTTC
- | TRBJ2-1 | - | TRBV11-2 | CASSLMRGTPYNEQFF | TGTGCCAGCAGCTTAATGAGGGGTACCCCCTACAATGAGCAGTTCTTC
many | TRBJ1-5 | - | TRBV6-2/TRBV6-3 | CASSLAGDVAQHF | TGTGCCAGCAGTCTGGCGGGGGATGTGGCCCAGCATTTT
- | TRBJ2-2 | - | TRBV19 | CAISMAGSDTGELFF | TGTGCCATTAGTATGGCCGGCAGCGACACCGGGGAGCTGTTTTTT
few | TRBJ2-1 | TRBD2 | TRBV20-1 | CSASRALAGYNEQFF | TGCAGTGCTAGTAGGGCCCTAGCGGGATACAATGAGCAGTTCTTC
few | TRBJ1-3 | TRBD1 | TRBV30 | CAWRTGASGNTIYF | TGTGCCTGGCGTACAGGGGCATCTGGAAACACCATATATTTT
- | TRBJ2-5 | - | TRBV20-1 | CSATQADVGETQYF | TGCAGTGCAACTCAGGCAGATGTGGGGGAGACCCAGTACTTC
few | TRBJ2-2 | TRBD1 | TRBV12-3/TRBV12-4 | CASSGGQGDGELFF | TGTGCCAGCAGTGGAGGACAGGGGGACGGGGAGCTGTTTTTT
- | TRBJ2-2 | TRBD1 | TRBV28 | CASSFQGAGTGELFF | TGTGCCAGCAGTTTTCAGGGGGCGGGCACCGGGGAGCTGTTTTTT
few | TRBJ1-4 | - | TRBV12-3/TRBV12-4 | CASRSTRVANEKLFF | TGTGCCAGCAGGTCGACCAGGGTGGCTAATGAAAAACTGTTTTTT
many | TRBJ2-1 | TRBD2 | TRBV7-2 | CASSPNQREVWEEQFF | TGTGCCAGCAGCCCGAACCAACGGGAGGTTTGGGAGGAGCAGTTCTTC
- | TRBJ2-5 | - | TRBV5-1 | CASSSDRRETQYF | TGCGCCAGCAGCTCCGACAGGAGGGAGACCCAGTACTTC
few | TRBJ1-1 | - | TRBV3-1 | CASSLSQEKAFF | TGTGCCAGCAGCCTATCACAAGAAAAAGCTTTCTTT
many | TRBJ2-7 | - | TRBV11-2 | CASSRLSVGDYEQYF | TGTGCCAGCAGCCGACTCTCAGTCGGGGACTACGAGCAGTACTTC
many | TRBJ2-3 | - | TRBV6-5 | CASSPPGVRHTDTQYF | TGTGCCAGCAGCCCCCCCGGGGTGCGGCACACAGATACGCAGTATTTT
few | TRBJ1-6 | - | TRBV28 | CASRIPGQTNSPLHF | TGTGCCAGCAGGATTCCGGGACAAACTAATTCACCCCTCCACTTT
many | TRBJ2-7 | TRBD1 | TRBV12-3/TRBV12-4 | CASSRGQEHYEQYF | TGTGCCAGCAGCCGCGGACAGGAGCACTACGAGCAGTACTTC
many | TRBJ2-7 | TRBD1 | TRBV6-1 | CASSAEGGPYEQYF | TGTGCCAGCAGTGCGGAAGGGGGCCCCTACGAGCAGTACTTC
many | TRBJ2-7 | - | TRBV7-2 | CASSFGPSDEQYF | TGTGCCAGCAGCTTTGGCCCTAGCGACGAGCAGTACTTC
few | TRBJ1-4 | - | TRBV7-2 | CASSFFSGEGEKLFF | TGTGCCAGCAGCTTTTTCTCAGGGGAGGGAGAAAAACTGTTTTTT